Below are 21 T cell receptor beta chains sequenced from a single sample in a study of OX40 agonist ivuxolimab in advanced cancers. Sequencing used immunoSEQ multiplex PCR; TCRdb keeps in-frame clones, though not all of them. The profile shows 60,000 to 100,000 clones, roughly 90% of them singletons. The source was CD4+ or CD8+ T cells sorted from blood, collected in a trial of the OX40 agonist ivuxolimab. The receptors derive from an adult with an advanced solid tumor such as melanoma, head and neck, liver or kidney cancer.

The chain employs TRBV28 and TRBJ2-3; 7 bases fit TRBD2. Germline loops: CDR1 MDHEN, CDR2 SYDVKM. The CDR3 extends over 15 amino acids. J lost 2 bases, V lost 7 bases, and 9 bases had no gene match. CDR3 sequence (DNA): TGTGCCAGCAACCCAGGGACTATCTACACAGATACGCAGTATTTT. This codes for CASNPGTIYTDTQYF.

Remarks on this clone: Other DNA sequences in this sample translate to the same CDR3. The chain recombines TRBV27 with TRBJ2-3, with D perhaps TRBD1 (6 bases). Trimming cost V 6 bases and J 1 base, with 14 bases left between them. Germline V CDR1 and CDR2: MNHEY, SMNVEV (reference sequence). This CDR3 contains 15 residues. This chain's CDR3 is CASSTDRIGTDTQYF. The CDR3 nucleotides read TGTGCCAGCAGCACTGACAGGATAGGCACAGATACGCAGTATTTT.

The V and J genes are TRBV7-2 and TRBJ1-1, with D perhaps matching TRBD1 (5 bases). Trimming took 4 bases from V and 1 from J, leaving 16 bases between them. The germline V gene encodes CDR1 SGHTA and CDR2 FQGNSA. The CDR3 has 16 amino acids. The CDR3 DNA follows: TGTGCCAGCAGCTCTCCACCAGGGAATAGGAACACTGAAGCTTTCTTT. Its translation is CASSSPPGNRNTEAFF.

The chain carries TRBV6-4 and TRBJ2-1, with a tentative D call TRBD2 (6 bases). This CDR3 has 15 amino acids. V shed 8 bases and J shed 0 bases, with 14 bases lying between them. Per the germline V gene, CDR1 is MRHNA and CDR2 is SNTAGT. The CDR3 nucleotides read TGTGCCAGCTTCGGGAGTTACGTCTCCTACAATGAGCAGTTCTTC. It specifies CASFGSYVSYNEQFF.

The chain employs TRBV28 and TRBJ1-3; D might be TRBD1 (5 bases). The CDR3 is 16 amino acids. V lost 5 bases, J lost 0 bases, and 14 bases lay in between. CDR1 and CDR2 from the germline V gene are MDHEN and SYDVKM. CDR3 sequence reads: CASSAGGRRSGNTIYF. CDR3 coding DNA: TGTGCCAGCAGTGCGGGGGGACGCCGCTCTGGAAACACCATATATTTT. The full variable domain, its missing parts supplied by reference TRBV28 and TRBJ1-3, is DVKVTQSSRYLVKRTGEKVFLECVQDMDHENMFWYRQDPGLGLRLIYFSYDVKMKEKGDIPEGYSVSREKKERFSLILESASTNQTSMYLCASSAGGRRSGNTIYFGEGSWLTVV.

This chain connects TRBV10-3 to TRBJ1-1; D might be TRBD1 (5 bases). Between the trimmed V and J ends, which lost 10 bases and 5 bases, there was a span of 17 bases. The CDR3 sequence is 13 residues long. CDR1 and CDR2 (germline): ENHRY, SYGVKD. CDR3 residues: CATGRGPGTEAFF. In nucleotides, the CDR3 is TGTGCCACGGGGAGGGGACCCGGAACTGAAGCTTTCTTT.

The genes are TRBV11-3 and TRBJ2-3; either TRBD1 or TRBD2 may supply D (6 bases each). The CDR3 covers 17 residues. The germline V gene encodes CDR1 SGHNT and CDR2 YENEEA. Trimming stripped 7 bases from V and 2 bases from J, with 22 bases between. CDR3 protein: CASTPPGAGPFTDTQYF. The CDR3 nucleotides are TGTGCCAGCACTCCCCCGGGGGCGGGACCCTTCACAGATACGCAGTATTTT.

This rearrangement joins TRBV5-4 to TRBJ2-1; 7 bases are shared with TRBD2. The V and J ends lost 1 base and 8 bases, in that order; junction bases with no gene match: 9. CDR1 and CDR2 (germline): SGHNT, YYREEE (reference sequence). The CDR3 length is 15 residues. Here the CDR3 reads CASSLSSREIDEQFF. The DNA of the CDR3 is TGTGCCAGCAGCTTGTCTTCGCGGGAGATCGATGAGCAGTTCTTC.

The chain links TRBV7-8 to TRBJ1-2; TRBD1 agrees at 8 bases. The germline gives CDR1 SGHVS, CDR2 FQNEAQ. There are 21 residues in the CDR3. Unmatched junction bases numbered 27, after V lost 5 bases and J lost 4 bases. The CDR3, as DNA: TGTGCCAGCAGCCCCCGGTTGACAGGGGTCATGTCACCCTCGAGTGGCTATGGCTACACCTTC. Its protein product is CASSPRLTGVMSPSSGYGYTF.

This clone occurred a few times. The CDR3 DNA reads as TGTGCCAGCAGTTCGCTGACAGGGAGGGCTGAAGCTTTCTTT. This sequence encodes CASSSLTGRAEAFF. The gene calls are TRBV6-5 and TRBJ1-1; 7 nucleotides line up with TRBD1. The J segment lost 6 bases and the V segment lost 4 bases, leaving 8 bases of the junction unmatched. CDR1 MNHEY and CDR2 SVGAGI come from the germline V gene. The CDR3 runs to 14 residues.

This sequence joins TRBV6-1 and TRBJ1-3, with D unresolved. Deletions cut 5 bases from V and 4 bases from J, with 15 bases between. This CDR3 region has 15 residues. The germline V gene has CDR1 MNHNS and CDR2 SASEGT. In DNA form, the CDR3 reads TGTGCCAGCAGTTCTCGTAGGCGGGAAGGAAACACCATATATTTT. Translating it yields CASSSRRREGNTIYF.

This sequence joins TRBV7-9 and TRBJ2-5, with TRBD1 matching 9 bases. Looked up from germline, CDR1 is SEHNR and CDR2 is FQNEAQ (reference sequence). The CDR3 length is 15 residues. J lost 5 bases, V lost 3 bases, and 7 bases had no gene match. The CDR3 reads CASSLTGGPSETQYF. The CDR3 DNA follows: TGTGCCAGCAGCTTGACAGGGGGTCCCTCGGAGACCCAGTACTTC.

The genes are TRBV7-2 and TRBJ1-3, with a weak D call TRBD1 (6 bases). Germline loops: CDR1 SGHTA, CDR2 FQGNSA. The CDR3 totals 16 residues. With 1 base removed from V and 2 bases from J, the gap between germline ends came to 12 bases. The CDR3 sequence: CASSLVGGPAGNTIYF. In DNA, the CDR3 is TGTGCCAGCAGCTTAGTAGGGGGGCCCGCTGGAAACACCATATATTTT.

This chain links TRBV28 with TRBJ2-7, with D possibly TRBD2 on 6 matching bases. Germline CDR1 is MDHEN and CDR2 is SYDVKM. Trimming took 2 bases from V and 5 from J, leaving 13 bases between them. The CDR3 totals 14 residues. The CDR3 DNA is TGTGCCAGCAGTTTAATGGAGGGGCGCGACGAGCAGTACTTC. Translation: CASSLMEGRDEQYF.

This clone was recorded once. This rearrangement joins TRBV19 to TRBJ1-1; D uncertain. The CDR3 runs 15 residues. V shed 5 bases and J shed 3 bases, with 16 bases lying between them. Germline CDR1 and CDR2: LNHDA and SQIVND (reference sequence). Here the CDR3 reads CASSSGRNRDTEAFF. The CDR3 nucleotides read TGTGCCAGTAGTTCCGGACGGAATAGGGACACTGAAGCTTTCTTT.

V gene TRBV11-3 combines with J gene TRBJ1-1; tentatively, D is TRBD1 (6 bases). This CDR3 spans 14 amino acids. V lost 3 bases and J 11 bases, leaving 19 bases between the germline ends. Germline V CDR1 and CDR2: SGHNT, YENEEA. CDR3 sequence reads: CASSFGRVQGEAFF. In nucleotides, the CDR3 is TGTGCCAGCAGCTTTGGTAGAGTACAGGGAGAGGCTTTCTTT.

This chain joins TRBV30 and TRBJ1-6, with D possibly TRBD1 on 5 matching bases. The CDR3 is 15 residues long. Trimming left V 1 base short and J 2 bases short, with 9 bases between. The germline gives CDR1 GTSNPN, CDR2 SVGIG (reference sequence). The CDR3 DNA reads TGTGCCTGGAGTGGTGAGGGGACCTATAATTCACCCCTCCACTTT. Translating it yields CAWSGEGTYNSPLHF.

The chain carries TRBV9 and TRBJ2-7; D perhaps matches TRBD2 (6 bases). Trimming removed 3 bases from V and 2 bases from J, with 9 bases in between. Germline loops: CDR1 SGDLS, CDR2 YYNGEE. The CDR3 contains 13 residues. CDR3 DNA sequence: TGTGCCAGCAGCGACGGACTAACCTACGAGCAGTACTTC. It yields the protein CASSDGLTYEQYF. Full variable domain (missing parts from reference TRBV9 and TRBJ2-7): DSGVTQTPKHLITATGQRVTLRCSPRSGDLSVYWYQQSLDQGLQFLIQYYNGEERAKGNILERFSAQQFPDLHSELNLSSLELGDSALYFCASSDGLTYEQYFGPGTRLTVT.

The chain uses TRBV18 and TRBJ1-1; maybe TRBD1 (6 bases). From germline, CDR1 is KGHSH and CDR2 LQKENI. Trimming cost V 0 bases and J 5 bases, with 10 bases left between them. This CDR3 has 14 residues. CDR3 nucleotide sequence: TGTGCCAGCTCACCACCACAGGGAGGGACTGAAGCTTTCTTT. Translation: CASSPPQGGTEAFF.

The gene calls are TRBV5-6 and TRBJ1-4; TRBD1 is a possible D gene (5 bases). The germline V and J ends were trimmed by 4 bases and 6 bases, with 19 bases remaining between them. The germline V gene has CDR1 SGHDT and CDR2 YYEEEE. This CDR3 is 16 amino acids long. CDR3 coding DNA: TGTGCCAGCAGCATTCTAGGGAGGCAGGGTCATGAAAAACTGTTTTTT. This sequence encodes CASSILGRQGHEKLFF.

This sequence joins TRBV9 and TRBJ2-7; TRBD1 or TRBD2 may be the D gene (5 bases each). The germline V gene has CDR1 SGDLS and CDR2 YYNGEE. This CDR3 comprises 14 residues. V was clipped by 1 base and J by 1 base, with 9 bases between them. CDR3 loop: CASSVRGDSYEQYF. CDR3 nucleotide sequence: TGTGCCAGCAGCGTAAGGGGAGATTCCTACGAGCAGTACTTC.